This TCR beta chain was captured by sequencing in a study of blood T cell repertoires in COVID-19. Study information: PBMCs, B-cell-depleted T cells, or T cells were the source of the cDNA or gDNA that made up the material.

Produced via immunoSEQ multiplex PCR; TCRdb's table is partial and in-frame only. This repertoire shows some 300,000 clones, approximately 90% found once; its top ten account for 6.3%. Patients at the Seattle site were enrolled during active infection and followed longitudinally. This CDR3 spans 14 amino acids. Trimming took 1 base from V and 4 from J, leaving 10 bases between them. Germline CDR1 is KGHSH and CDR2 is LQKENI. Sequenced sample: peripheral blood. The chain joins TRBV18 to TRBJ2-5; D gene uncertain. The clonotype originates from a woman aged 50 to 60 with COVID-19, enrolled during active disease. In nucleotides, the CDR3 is TGTGCCAGCTCACCACGTAGAGAGCGAGAGACCCAGTACTTC. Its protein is CASSPRRERETQYF.